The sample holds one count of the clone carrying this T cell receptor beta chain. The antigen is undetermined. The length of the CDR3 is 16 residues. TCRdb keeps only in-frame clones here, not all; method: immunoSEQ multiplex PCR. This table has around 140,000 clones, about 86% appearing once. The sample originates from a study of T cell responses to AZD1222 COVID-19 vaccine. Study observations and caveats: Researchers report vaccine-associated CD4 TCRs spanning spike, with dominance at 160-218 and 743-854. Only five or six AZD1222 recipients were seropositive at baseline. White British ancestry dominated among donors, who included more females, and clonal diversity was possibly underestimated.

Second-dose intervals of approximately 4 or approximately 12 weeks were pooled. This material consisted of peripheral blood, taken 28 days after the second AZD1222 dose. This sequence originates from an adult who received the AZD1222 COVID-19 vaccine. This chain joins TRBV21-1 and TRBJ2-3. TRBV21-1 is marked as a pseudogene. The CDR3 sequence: CASSNSGGVDTDTQYF. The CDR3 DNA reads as TGTGCCAGCAGCAACTCAGGGGGGGTGGACACAGATACGCAGTATTTT.